This T cell receptor (beta chain) comes out of a study of somatic mutations in cytotoxic T cells in rheumatoid arthritis. Study-level information: Blood (about 31 ml EDTA) from each patient was taken right after diagnosis, before any treatment.

Concerning this clone: Its antigen is not known.

Germline lookup yields CDR1 LGHNA and CDR2 YSLEER. With V trimmed by 5 bases and J by 1 base, 11 bases remained unmatched. The length of the CDR3 is 18 residues. Whole-study results and caveats: Unidentified antigens were the targets of the expanded CD8+ clones. CD8+ clonality rose with age in rheumatoid arthritis patients, not healthy controls.

In the authors' workflow: Matches to published virus-specific TCRB sequences were rare among patient CD8+ clones larger than 1%. Profiled with immunoSEQ multiplex PCR; TCRdb holds only in-frame clones, not every one. The V and J calls and clone size are taken from that table; D and trimming were inferred from the DNA. This table has 15,000 or so clones, roughly 86% appearing once. Sequencing was performed on CD8+ T cells sorted from blood. The chain has TRBV4-3 and TRBJ2-4; the match to TRBD2 covers 10 bases. This TCR was recovered from a woman aged 45-65 years with rheumatoid arthritis. Here the CDR3 DNA reads TGCGCCAGCAGCTCCGGGATTCTAGCGGGAGTTGCCAAAAACATTCAGTACTTC. It is translated as CASSSGILAGVAKNIQYF.